The rows below give T cell receptor beta chains drawn from one sample of a study of T cells after yellow fever vaccination. From the 5' RACE reads, TCRdb called clonotypes with MiXCR, one entry per CDR3 protein. The table includes some 290,000 distinct CDR3 sequences, approximately 11% detected once. This specimen was CD4+ T cells sorted from PBMCs, taken 45 days after the yellow fever booster vaccination. All receptors derive from a young man who received the YFV17D yellow fever vaccine. Each CDR3 is given with its conserved first and last residue. D genes are given only for firm matches. Only some rows state a clone size, as once, few, many or a class for expanded clones.

few	TRBD1	TRBV27	19	TRBJ1-6	CASSLLGRGRPNYNSPLHF	TGTGCCAGCAGTTTATTGGGCAGGGGGCGTCCAAACTATAATTCACCCCTCCACTTT
few	.	TRBV9	16	TRBJ2-2	CASSLVPTANTGELFF	TGTGCCAGCAGCCTAGTGCCAACAGCGAACACCGGGGAGCTGTTTTTT
.	.	TRBV5-1	15	TRBJ1-2	CASSLGLGLNYGYTF	TGTGCCAGCAGCTTAGGGTTGGGGCTAAACTATGGCTACACCTTC
few	.	TRBV12-5	16	TRBJ1-5	CASGLVLGQRYQPQHF	TGTGCTAGTGGTTTGGTACTAGGACAGCGCTATCAGCCCCAGCATTTT
.	TRBD1	TRBV6-5	14	TRBJ1-5	CASSYMRGHQPQHF	TGTGCCAGCAGTTACATGAGGGGGCATCAGCCCCAGCATTTT
.	.	TRBV28	15	TRBJ1-1	CASSPPGSMNTEAFF	TGTGCCAGCAGTCCTCCTGGTTCGATGAACACTGAAGCTTTCTTT
few	TRBD2	TRBV11-2	13	TRBJ2-5	CASSLAGGGTQYF	TGTGCCAGCAGCTTAGCCGGCGGGGGGACCCAGTACTTC
.	TRBD1	TRBV4-2	16	TRBJ1-3	CASSQGPGQGANTIYF	TGTGCCAGCAGCCAGGGCCCCGGACAGGGGGCAAACACCATATATTTT
few	TRBD1	TRBV6-5	15	TRBJ1-5	CASSYTGTGDQPQHF	TGTGCCAGCAGTTACACCGGTACAGGGGACCAGCCCCAGCATTTT
few	.	TRBV5-4	15	TRBJ2-5	CASSANSGAQETQYF	TGTGCCAGCAGCGCGAACAGTGGGGCGCAAGAGACCCAGTACTTC
.	.	TRBV23-1	16	TRBJ1-4	CASSQSGGESNEKLFF	TGCGCCAGCAGTCAATCGGGCGGAGAAAGTAATGAAAAACTGTTTTTT
.	.	TRBV7-2	14	TRBJ1-2	CASSTLEGAYGYTF	TGTGCCAGCAGCACGCTGGAAGGTGCTTATGGCTACACCTTC
.	TRBD1	TRBV28	17	TRBJ1-3	CASSSTGGRMSGNTIYF	TGTGCCAGCAGTTCGACAGGGGGCAGGATGTCTGGAAACACCATATATTTT
.	.	TRBV4-2	15	TRBJ1-1	CASSPGSAGEAEAFF	TGTGCCAGCAGCCCCGGAAGTGCAGGGGAGGCTGAAGCTTTCTTT
.	.	TRBV5-4	16	TRBJ2-5	CASRPWEVWPQETQYF	TGTGCCAGCAGGCCCTGGGAAGTATGGCCCCAAGAGACCCAGTACTTC
few	.	TRBV5-1	14	TRBJ1-6	CASSVGSRDSPLHF	TGCGCCAGCAGCGTTGGATCCCGGGATTCACCCCTCCACTTT
.	.	TRBV5-1	15	TRBJ2-1	CASSLFHTSYNEQFF	TGCGCCAGCAGCTTGTTTCACACCTCCTACAATGAGCAGTTCTTC
few	.	TRBV2	13	TRBJ2-3	CASSDEAADTQYF	TGTGCCAGCAGTGACGAAGCGGCAGATACGCAGTATTTT
.	.	TRBV5-1	15	TRBJ2-1	CATLRQALSYNEQFF	TGCGCCACCCTGAGGCAGGCTCTATCCTACAATGAGCAGTTCTTC
.	.	TRBV4-3	16	TRBJ1-3	CASSHHSGQTGNTIYF	TGCGCCAGCAGCCACCACAGCGGACAGACTGGAAACACCATATATTTT
few	.	TRBV5-1	13	TRBJ1-4	CASSFQGSGVLFF	TGCGCCAGCAGCTTTCAGGGCTCCGGTGTTCTGTTTTTT
few	.	TRBV15	14	TRBJ1-2	CATSRAPGWDGYTF	TGTGCCACCAGCAGAGCCCCGGGGTGGGATGGCTACACCTTC
.	.	TRBV6-5	14	TRBJ1-4	CASSYSGAREKLFF	TGTGCCAGCAGTTACTCTGGGGCACGAGAAAAACTGTTTTTT
few	TRBD2	TRBV11-2	15	TRBJ2-7	CASCDRLAGGPEQYF	TGTGCCAGCTGCGACCGACTAGCGGGGGGGCCGGAGCAGTACTTC
.	.	TRBV6-5	16	TRBJ2-1	CATRRLQVDSLNEQFF	TGTGCCACCCGGAGGCTGCAAGTCGACAGTCTGAATGAGCAGTTCTTC
.	.	TRBV12-3/TRBV12-4	12	TRBJ1-2	CASSQTGFGYTF	TGTGCCAGCAGCCAAACAGGGTTTGGCTACACCTTC
many	.	TRBV3-1	13	TRBJ2-7	CASSQDSGRQQYF	TGTGCCAGCAGCCAAGATTCGGGCCGCCAGCAGTACTTC
.	TRBD1	TRBV4-1	17	TRBJ1-2	CASSQDTYRGGIYGYTF	TGCGCCAGCAGCCAAGACACCTACAGGGGCGGTATTTATGGCTACACCTTC
.	TRBD1	TRBV20-1	16	TRBJ1-5	CSARRGDRGRNQPQHF	TGCAGTGCTAGGAGGGGGGACAGGGGGCGAAATCAGCCCCAGCATTTT
many	TRBD1	TRBV5-1	15	TRBJ1-1	CASSLATGQGVPAFF	TGCGCCAGCAGCTTGGCCACAGGACAGGGCGTTCCTGCTTTCTTT
.	.	TRBV7-2	13	TRBJ1-5	CASSLAGEQPQHF	TGTGCCAGCAGCTTAGCGGGGGAACAGCCCCAGCATTTT
many	TRBD2	TRBV29-1	13	TRBJ2-7	CSVKRDYQSEQYF	TGCAGCGTTAAACGGGACTATCAGTCCGAGCAGTACTTC
few	.	TRBV7-2	13	TRBJ1-5	CASSPSLHQPQHF	TGTGCCAGCAGCCCCAGCCTGCATCAGCCCCAGCATTTT
.	.	TRBV5-1	16	TRBJ1-3	CASSYRPGTSGNTIYF	TGCGCCAGCAGCTACCGGCCGGGGACCTCTGGAAACACCATATATTTT
.	.	TRBV4-1	17	TRBJ2-2	CASSRGWEHRDTGELFF	TGCGCCAGCAGCCGGGGGTGGGAGCACCGTGACACCGGGGAGCTGTTTTTT
.	TRBD1	TRBV7-2	15	TRBJ1-4	CASSRTGIPNEKLFF	TGTGCCAGCAGCCGGACAGGGATCCCTAATGAAAAACTGTTTTTT
.	.	TRBV18	15	TRBJ2-2	CASSPGGLLSGELFF	TGTGCCAGCTCACCAGGAGGACTCCTCTCCGGGGAGCTGTTTTTT
few	TRBD1	TRBV7-2	15	TRBJ1-5	CASSRAGTGDQPQHF	TGTGCCAGCAGCCGAGCCGGGACAGGGGATCAGCCCCAGCATTTT
few	.	TRBV12-3/TRBV12-4	10	TRBJ1-2	CASTGGGYTF	TGTGCCAGCACCGGGGGTGGCTACACCTTC
few	.	TRBV6-6	12	TRBJ2-5	CASSIRWETQYF	TGTGCCAGCAGTATCCGCTGGGAGACCCAGTACTTC
.	.	TRBV6-1	15	TRBJ1-1	CASSETGNLNTEAFF	TGTGCCAGCAGTGAGACCGGGAACTTGAACACTGAAGCTTTCTTT
few	.	TRBV19	15	TRBJ1-1	CASTPPGQGDAEAFF	TGTGCCAGTACTCCCCCGGGACAAGGGGACGCTGAAGCTTTCTTT
few	TRBD1	TRBV7-9	12	TRBJ1-6	CATGTGDSPLHF	TGTGCCACCGGGACAGGGGATTCACCCCTCCACTTT
few	.	TRBV5-1	16	TRBJ2-3	CASRDPRTASTDTQYF	TGCGCCAGCAGAGACCCGAGAACTGCCAGCACAGATACGCAGTATTTT
many	TRBD2	TRBV27	15	TRBJ2-1	CASSLLAGGRNEQFF	TGTGCCAGCAGTTTACTAGCGGGGGGCAGGAATGAGCAGTTCTTC